These T cell receptor beta chains were read from a single sample in a study of T cell repertoires in cytomegalovirus infection. Their cognate antigens are unknown. Via MiXCR, TCRdb re-called the reads, giving one row per CDR3 protein. The sample carries nearly 70,000 distinct CDR3 sequences, approximately 22% recorded once. The sequencing sample was made of PBMCs, sequenced either directly or after in vitro stimulation (not recorded which). These TCRs come from a human donor in good health (CMV status not recorded). Some clones in this sample may be carry-over from other donors' samples. CDR3s include the opening cysteine and the closing phenylalanine or tryptophan. The D gene is left open where the match is weak. Not all rows give a size; the values are once, few, many and, for expanded clones, a class.

d_call	v_call	j_call	clone_size	cdr3_aa	cdr3_nt
NA	TRBV19	TRBJ1-1	NA	CASSPSFNTEAFF	TGTGCCAGTAGTCCCTCATTTAACACTGAAGCTTTCTTT
NA	TRBV18	TRBJ2-4	few	CASSPSLAKNIQYF	TGTGCCAGCTCCCCTAGCCTAGCCAAAAACATTCAGTACTTC
NA	TRBV12-3/TRBV12-4	TRBJ2-3	NA	CASSFVGRTDTQYF	TGTGCCAGCAGTTTTGTGGGTCGCACAGATACGCAGTATTTT
NA	TRBV7-9	TRBJ2-7	many	CASSFSAVGYEQYF	TGTGCCAGCAGCTTTTCGGCAGTCGGGTACGAGCAGTACTTC
NA	TRBV2	TRBJ1-5	NA	CASRPRWDQPQHF	TGTGCCAGCAGGCCCAGGTGGGATCAGCCCCAGCATTTT
NA	TRBV5-5	TRBJ2-3	NA	CASSAGGRTDTQYF	TGTGCCAGCAGTGCTGGGGGCCGCACAGATACGCAGTATTTT
NA	TRBV28	TRBJ2-2	NA	CASSLMGPNTGELFF	TGTGCCAGCAGTTTAATGGGTCCTAACACCGGGGAGCTGTTTTTT
TRBD2	TRBV14	TRBJ2-1	few	CASSQDLAGGLSYNEQFF	TGTGCCAGCAGCCAAGACTTAGCGGGAGGATTATCCTACAATGAGCAGTTCTTC
TRBD2	TRBV7-8	TRBJ2-5	many	CASSGASGGTVQETQYF	TGTGCCAGCAGCGGTGCTAGCGGGGGAACTGTCCAAGAGACCCAGTACTTC
NA	TRBV9	TRBJ1-3	few	CASSVTDSGNTIYF	TGTGCCAGCAGCGTGACGGACTCTGGAAACACCATATATTTT
NA	TRBV30	TRBJ2-1	NA	CAWRDKLRSSYNEQFF	TGTGCCTGGAGGGACAAGTTAAGGAGCTCCTACAATGAGCAGTTCTTC
NA	TRBV24-1	TRBJ2-7	few	CATSGGYEQYF	TGTGCCACCAGTGGAGGTTACGAGCAGTACTTC
TRBD1	TRBV7-9	TRBJ1-6	NA	CASSPDRGGSPLHF	TGTGCCAGCAGCCCGGACAGGGGGGGTTCACCCCTCCACTTT
TRBD2	TRBV6-1	TRBJ2-1	NA	CASRMGLRGDYNEQFF	TGTGCCAGCAGAATGGGACTAAGAGGAGACTACAATGAGCAGTTCTTC
NA	TRBV27	TRBJ1-1	many	CASSLTGSVQAFF	TGTGCCAGCAGTTTAACAGGGTCCGTCCAAGCTTTCTTT
NA	TRBV12-3/TRBV12-4	TRBJ2-2	NA	CASSQWRGRTPGELFF	TGTGCCAGCAGTCAATGGAGAGGAAGAACCCCCGGGGAGCTGTTTTTT
TRBD1	TRBV7-6	TRBJ1-1	many	CASTQGGGYTEAFF	TGTGCCAGCACCCAAGGAGGGGGCTACACTGAAGCTTTCTTT
NA	TRBV4-3	TRBJ1-5	NA	CASSQEVWGDQPQHF	TGCGCCAGCAGCCAAGAGGTTTGGGGAGATCAGCCCCAGCATTTT
NA	TRBV6-1	TRBJ2-7	NA	CASSLGRGTRGEQYF	TGTGCCAGCAGTTTGGGACGGGGGACTCGCGGGGAGCAGTACTTC
NA	TRBV6-2/TRBV6-3	TRBJ1-5	NA	CASSYRVNQPQHF	TGTGCCAGCAGTTACAGGGTTAATCAGCCCCAGCATTTT
NA	TRBV3-1	TRBJ2-5	NA	CASSQAGTGAETQYF	TGTGCCAGCAGCCAAGCCGGGACGGGAGCCGAGACCCAGTACTTC
NA	TRBV7-9	TRBJ2-7	few	CASSLSRMDTYEQYF	TGTGCCAGCAGCTTATCTCGAATGGACACCTACGAGCAGTACTTC
NA	TRBV7-9	TRBJ1-1	many	CASSQGSGLQQNTEAFF	TGTGCCAGCAGCCAAGGGTCAGGACTCCAACAGAACACTGAAGCTTTCTTT
NA	TRBV11-2	TRBJ2-2	NA	CASSLAFLTGELFF	TGTGCCAGCAGCTTGGCCTTTTTAACCGGGGAGCTGTTTTTT
TRBD2	TRBV5-4	TRBJ2-1	many	CASSSGGLAASNEQFF	TGTGCCAGCAGCTCGGGGGGACTAGCGGCTTCCAATGAGCAGTTCTTC
TRBD1	TRBV5-8	TRBJ1-5	NA	CASSLARQGSGNQPQHF	TGTGCCAGCAGCTTGGCACGACAGGGTTCGGGCAATCAGCCCCAGCATTTT
TRBD1	TRBV20-1	TRBJ1-1	NA	CSARDSQGAWTEAFF	TGCAGTGCTAGAGATTCCCAGGGGGCATGGACTGAAGCTTTCTTT
NA	TRBV5-4	TRBJ2-3	NA	CASSLAGTARDTQYF	TGTGCCAGCAGCCTGGCCGGGACGGCCAGAGATACGCAGTATTTT
TRBD1	TRBV19	TRBJ1-2	NA	CASSIRGGTGAVDGYTF	TGTGCCAGTAGTATCCGGGGAGGGACAGGGGCGGTGGATGGCTACACCTTC
TRBD2	TRBV7-2	TRBJ2-5	few	CASSQYGLAGIGEETQYF	TGTGCCAGCAGCCAATACGGACTAGCGGGAATTGGAGAAGAGACCCAGTACTTC
TRBD1	TRBV14	TRBJ1-1	few	CASGNTGGHEAFF	TGTGCCAGCGGAAATACAGGGGGGCATGAAGCTTTCTTT
NA	TRBV6-2/TRBV6-3	TRBJ2-7	NA	CATSDSNYEQYF	TGTGCGACTTCGGACAGCAACTACGAGCAGTACTTC
TRBD2	TRBV11-2	TRBJ2-5	few	CASSLVIAGQETQYF	TGTGCCAGCAGCTTAGTTATAGCGGGCCAAGAGACCCAGTACTTC
NA	TRBV24-1	TRBJ2-1	NA	CATSRSYNEQFF	TGTGCCACCAGCCGATCCTACAATGAGCAGTTCTTC
NA	TRBV28	TRBJ1-4	few	CASSPSPEKLFF	TGTGCCAGCAGCCCCAGTCCGGAAAAACTGTTTTTT
NA	TRBV10-3	TRBJ2-4	NA	CAISEVAELAKNIQYF	TGTGCCATCAGTGAGGTTGCAGAGCTAGCCAAAAACATTCAGTACTTC
NA	TRBV29-1	TRBJ1-6	NA	CSVLTGGESPLHF	TGCAGCGTTCTTACTGGGGGGGAATCACCCCTCCACTTT
NA	TRBV6-2/TRBV6-3	TRBJ2-2	few	CASSYSPGTNTGELFF	TGTGCCAGCAGTTACTCACCGGGGACGAACACCGGGGAGCTGTTTTTT
NA	TRBV28	TRBJ2-1	NA	CATLDPGRSYNEQFF	TGTGCCACCTTAGATCCGGGACGGAGCTACAATGAGCAGTTCTTC
NA	TRBV27	TRBJ2-6	few	CASSYSGANVLTF	TGTGCCAGCAGTTACTCTGGGGCCAACGTCCTGACTTTC
NA	TRBV7-2	TRBJ1-2	NA	CASSFNYGYTF	TGTGCCAGCAGCTTTAACTATGGCTACACCTTC
NA	TRBV6-2/TRBV6-3	TRBJ2-3	few	CASSFFDRFSTDTQYF	TGTGCCAGCAGTTTTTTCGACAGATTTAGCACAGATACGCAGTATTTT
NA	TRBV11-3	TRBJ1-6	NA	CASSFGFSPLHF	TGTGCCAGCAGCTTCGGGTTTTCACCCCTCCACTTT
NA	TRBV4-2	TRBJ2-7	few	CASSQALYHEQYF	TGTGCCAGCAGCCAAGCCCTATACCACGAGCAGTACTTC
NA	TRBV28	TRBJ1-1	NA	CASTGGTEAFF	TGTGCCAGCACCGGAGGTACTGAAGCTTTCTTT